These 18 T cell receptor beta chains share one sample of origin, sequenced in a study of CD4 T cells in relation to SARS-CoV-2 and coronaviruses. Produced via immunoSEQ multiplex PCR; TCRdb's table is partial and in-frame only. Among some 21,000 clones listed, under 80% were seen once. CD4+ T cells from unexposed donors were obtained before the COVID-19 pandemic (2011-2018). CD4+ T cells were isolated from the cells after more than 8 days of culture. These receptors' targets are unknown. Sequenced input: CD4+ T cells from PBMCs, cultured in vitro. These receptors were obtained from a human donor in good health.

This clone was counted a few times. The rearrangement links TRBV30 to TRBJ2-1; TRBD2 is a possible D gene (6 bases). Looked up from germline, CDR1 is GTSNPN and CDR2 is SVGIG (reference sequence). V was clipped by 3 bases and J by 9 bases, with 12 bases between them. CDR3 length equals 12 residues. The CDR3 is CAWRTGGGEQFF. CDR3 bases: TGTGCCTGGAGGACCGGGGGAGGTGAGCAGTTCTTC.

The rearrangement joins TRBV2 to TRBJ2-4, with a possible D match to TRBD1 (5 bases). Trimming pared 2 bases from V and 3 bases from J, leaving 11 bases between. CDR1 and CDR2 (germline): SNHLY, FYNNEI. This CDR3 contains 15 residues. The CDR3 DNA reads TGTGCCAGCAGTGAAAATGACAGCTTCAAAAACATTCAGTACTTC. Translating gives CASSENDSFKNIQYF.

This chain links TRBV19 with TRBJ1-2; D uncertain. This CDR3 is 17 amino acids long. Germline-derived CDR1 and CDR2 are LNHDA and SQIVND (reference sequence). Trimming stripped 3 bases from V and 0 bases from J, with 17 bases between. CDR3 DNA sequence: TGTGCCAGTAGTATCGACTCTGAGACACCAGCTAACTATGGCTACACCTTC. Residues: CASSIDSETPANYGYTF.

This chain links TRBV5-1 with TRBJ1-2, with 8 bases that match TRBD1. CDR3 length equals 14 residues. J was trimmed by 4 bases and V by 4 bases; bases with no gene match: 6. Germline V gene sequence: CDR1 SGHRS, CDR2 YFSETQ. The chain's CDR3 is CASSTGQGGYGYTF. Here the CDR3 DNA reads TGCGCCAGCAGCACCGGACAGGGCGGCTATGGCTACACCTTC.

The J gene is TRBJ2-5, the V gene TRBV11-2; D is ambiguous. The V gene's germline CDR1 is SGHAT and CDR2 FQNNGV. The CDR3 is 15 residues long. V shed 5 bases and J shed 1 base, with 14 bases lying between them. The CDR3 DNA is TGTGCCAGCAGCCACCGTTCAGGACGCCAAGAGACCCAGTACTTC. Amino acid sequence: CASSHRSGRQETQYF. The full variable domain, with the rest looked up from reference TRBV11-2 and TRBJ2-5, is EAGVAQSPRYKIIEKRQSVAFWCNPISGHATLYWYQQILGQGPKLLIQFQNNGVVDDSQLPKDRFSAERLKGVDSTLKIQPAKLEDSAVYLCASSHRSGRQETQYFGPGTRLLVL.

The rearrangement uses TRBV6-5 and TRBJ1-1, with 7 bases identical to TRBD1. Germline CDR1 reads MNHEY; CDR2 reads SVGAGI. This CDR3 comprises 12 residues. Unmatched junction bases numbered 7, after V lost 6 bases and J lost 9 bases. CDR3 nucleotides: TGTGCCAGCAGCGACAGGGTCAGACAAGCTTTCTTT. Translating gives CASSDRVRQAFF.

V is TRBV6-5 and J is TRBJ2-2; TRBD1 matches at 7 bases. V was clipped by 4 bases and J by 0 bases; unmatched bases: 5. Germline CDR1 reads MNHEY; CDR2 reads SVGAGI. The CDR3 extends over 16 amino acids. The CDR3 DNA follows: TGTGCCAGCAGTTCACAGGGGTTCGCGAACACCGGGGAGCTGTTTTTT. Its translation is CASSSQGFANTGELFF.

The rearrangement uses TRBV5-1 and TRBJ2-3; TRBD1 or TRBD2 may be the D gene (5 bases each). V lost 5 bases and J lost 4, with 14 bases in between. The CDR3 spans 14 residues. Germline values: CDR1 SGHRS, CDR2 YFSETQ. This CDR3 is CASRRYEGPDTQYF. As DNA, the CDR3 is TGCGCCAGCAGGCGTTATGAGGGGCCAGATACGCAGTATTTT.

The chain joins TRBV6-5 to TRBJ2-4, with 10 bases aligning to TRBD1. Germline V CDR1 and CDR2: MNHEY, SVGAGI. V shed 6 bases and J 11 bases; nucleotides not matched to a gene: 10. The CDR3 extends over 14 amino acids. The CDR3 is CASRGTGALPFQYF. CDR3 coding DNA: TGTGCCAGCAGAGGGACAGGGGCTTTACCCTTTCAGTACTTC.

J is TRBJ2-5 and V is TRBV30; D may be TRBD1 (5 bases). The CDR3 is made up of 11 amino acids. Germline V gene data show CDR1 as GTSNPN and CDR2 as SVGIG (reference sequence). Trimming shortened V by 1 base and J by 8 bases, and 8 bases separated the two germline ends. The CDR3 reads CAWSAQGTQYF. DNA for the CDR3: TGTGCCTGGAGTGCCCAGGGAACCCAGTACTTC.

The chain combines TRBV18 with TRBJ1-1; D is uncertain. V dropped 1 base and J dropped 1 base, with 4 bases sitting between them. The CDR3 sequence is 13 residues long. Germline values: CDR1 KGHSH, CDR2 LQKENI. The CDR3 coding sequence is TGTGCCAGCTCACCACGCGAGAACACTGAAGCTTTCTTT. Translating gives CASSPRENTEAFF.

In nucleotides, the CDR3 is TGCACCAGCACGAACCGGGACAAACATACCTTCGCAGACACCATATATTTT. This encodes CTSTNRDKHTFADTIYF. The chain combines TRBV1 with TRBJ1-3; TRBD1 is taken as the D call from the table, unchecked against the DNA. TRBV1 counts as a pseudogene. The CDR3 loop spans 17 amino acids.

The chain carries TRBV6-2 or TRBV6-3 and TRBJ2-2; D is uncertain. V was pared by 0 bases and J by 5 bases, with 13 bases between. The CDR3 length is 16 residues. Germline assignment: CDR1 MNHEY and CDR2 SVGEGT. CDR3 DNA sequence: TGTGCCAGCAGTTACTCGACCGTCCCGAGGACCGGGGAGCTGTTTTTT. This gives the protein CASSYSTVPRTGELFF.

The count of this clone is one. The rearrangement links TRBV6-5 to TRBJ2-2; 7 bases align to TRBD1. The CDR3 contains 16 residues. V lost 3 bases, J lost 5 bases, and 9 bases stayed unmatched. Germline CDR1 and CDR2: MNHEY and SVGAGI. The CDR3 sequence: CASSYPRQGGTGELFF. The CDR3 DNA reads TGTGCCAGCAGTTATCCCAGACAGGGTGGAACCGGGGAGCTGTTTTTT.

V usage is TRBV5-1 and J usage is TRBJ2-3; 8 nucleotides line up with TRBD2. CDR1 is SGHRS, CDR2 YFSETQ, per germline. V shed 2 bases, J shed 7 bases, and the junction held 6 bases outside the gene matches. CDR3 size: 14 residues. Here the CDR3 DNA reads TGCGCCAGCAGCTTTCGGGGGGGGCTAAATACGCAGTATTTT. The encoded protein is CASSFRGGLNTQYF. Supplemented by reference TRBV5-1 and TRBJ2-3, the full variable domain reads KAGVTQTPRYLIKTRGQQVTLSCSPISGHRSVSWYQQTPGQGLQFLFEYFSETQRNKGNFPGRFSGRQFSNSRSEMNVSTLELGDSALYLCASSFRGGLNTQYFGPGTRLTVL.

The genes are TRBV12-3 or TRBV12-4 and TRBJ2-7; D may be TRBD1 or TRBD2 (5 bases each). V was clipped by 5 bases and J by 2 bases, with 10 bases between them. There are 13 residues in the CDR3. DNA for the CDR3: TGTGCCAGCAGTCGGGACCGCGCCTACGAGCAGTACTTC. Translated: CASSRDRAYEQYF.

Worth noting for this clone: Other DNA variants within this sample encode the same CDR3. The genes are TRBV9 and TRBJ2-5; TRBD2 is a possible D gene (6 bases). The V and J ends lost 3 bases and 4 bases respectively, with 13 bases between them. The germline CDR1 and CDR2 sequences are SGDLS and YYNGEE. This CDR3 comprises 14 residues. DNA for the CDR3: TGTGCCAGCAGCGCTCCAGCGGGTGGAGAGACCCAGTACTTC. It encodes CASSAPAGGETQYF.

The rearrangement links TRBV11-2 to TRBJ1-1, with D perhaps TRBD1 (5 bases). V lost 1 base, J lost 4 bases, and 16 bases lay in between. Germline assignment: CDR1 SGHAT and CDR2 FQNNGV. The CDR3 length is 16 residues. The CDR3 region has the DNA TGTGCCAGCAGCTTAGTAGGGGAGGTACCGGGCACTGAAGCTTTCTTT. It codes for CASSLVGEVPGTEAFF.